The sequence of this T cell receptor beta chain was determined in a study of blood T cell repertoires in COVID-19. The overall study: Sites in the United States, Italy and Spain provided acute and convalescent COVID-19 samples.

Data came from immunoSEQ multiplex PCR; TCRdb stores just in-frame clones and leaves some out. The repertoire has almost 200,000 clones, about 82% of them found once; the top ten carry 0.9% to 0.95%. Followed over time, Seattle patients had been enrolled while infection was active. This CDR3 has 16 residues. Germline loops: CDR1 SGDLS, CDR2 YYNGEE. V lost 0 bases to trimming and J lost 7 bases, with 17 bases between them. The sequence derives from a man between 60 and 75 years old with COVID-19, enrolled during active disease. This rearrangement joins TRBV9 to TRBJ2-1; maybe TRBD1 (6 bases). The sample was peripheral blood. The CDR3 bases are TGTGCCAGCAGCGTAGAAACTAGGCAGGGGACAAATGAGCAGTTCTTC. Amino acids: CASSVETRQGTNEQFF. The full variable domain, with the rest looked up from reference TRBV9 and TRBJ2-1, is DSGVTQTPKHLITATGQRVTLRCSPRSGDLSVYWYQQSLDQGLQFLIQYYNGEERAKGNILERFSAQQFPDLHSELNLSSLELGDSALYFCASSVETRQGTNEQFFGPGTRLTVL.